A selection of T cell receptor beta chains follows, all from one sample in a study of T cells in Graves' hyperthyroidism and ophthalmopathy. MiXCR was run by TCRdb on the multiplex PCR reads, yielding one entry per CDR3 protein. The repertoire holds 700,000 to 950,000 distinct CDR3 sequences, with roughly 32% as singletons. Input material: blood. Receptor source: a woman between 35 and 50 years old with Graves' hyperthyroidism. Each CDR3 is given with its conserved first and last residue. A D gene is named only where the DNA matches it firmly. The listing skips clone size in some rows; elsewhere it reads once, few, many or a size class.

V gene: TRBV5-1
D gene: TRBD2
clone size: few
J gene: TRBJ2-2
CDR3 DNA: TGCGCCAGCACCATCAGCGGGGCCGGCACCGGGGAGCTGTTTTTT
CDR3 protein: CASTISGAGTGELFF

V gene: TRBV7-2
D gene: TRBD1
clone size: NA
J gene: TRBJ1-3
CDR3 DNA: TGTGCCAGCAGCTTAGGTGCCAGGGGGCCGGCGCGGGACACCATATATTTT
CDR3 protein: CASSLGARGPARDTIYF

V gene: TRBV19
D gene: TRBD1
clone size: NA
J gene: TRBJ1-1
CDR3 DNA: TGTGCCAGTAGTATGACAGGGGGAGTAGGAACTGAAGCTTTCTTT
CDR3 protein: CASSMTGGVGTEAFF

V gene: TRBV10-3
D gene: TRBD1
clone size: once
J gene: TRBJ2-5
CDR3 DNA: TGTGCCATCAGCCCGACAGGGGGCCAGCCCCAGTACTTC
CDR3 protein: CAISPTGGQPQYF

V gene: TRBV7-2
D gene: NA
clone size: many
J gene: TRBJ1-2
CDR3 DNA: TGTGCCAGCAGCTTAGAGAGTACACCGGGTCCCTTC
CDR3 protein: CASSLESTPGPF

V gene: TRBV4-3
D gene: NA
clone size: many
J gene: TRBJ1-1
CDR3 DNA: TGCGCCAGCAGGTCCGGGGTTGTCTATACTGAAGCTTTCTTT
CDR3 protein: CASRSGVVYTEAFF

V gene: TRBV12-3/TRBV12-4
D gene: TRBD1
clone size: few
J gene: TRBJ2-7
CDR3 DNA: TGTGCCAGCAGTTCACAGGGGGTCGCATCCTACGAGCAGTACTTC
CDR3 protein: CASSSQGVASYEQYF

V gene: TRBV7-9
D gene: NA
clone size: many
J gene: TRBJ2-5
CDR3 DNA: TGTGCCAGCAGCTTACTGGCGGAGACCCAGTACTTC
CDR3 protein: CASSLLAETQYF

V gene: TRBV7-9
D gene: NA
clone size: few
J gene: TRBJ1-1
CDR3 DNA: TGTGCCAGCAGCTTTTCTAGGCCAGGTGGGGCGAACACTGAAGCTTTCTTT
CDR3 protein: CASSFSRPGGANTEAFF

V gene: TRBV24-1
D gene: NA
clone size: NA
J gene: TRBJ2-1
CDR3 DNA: TGTGCCACCTCGATTTCTGGGTCCTTGAATTTTGAGCAGTTCTTC
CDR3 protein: CATSISGSLNFEQFF

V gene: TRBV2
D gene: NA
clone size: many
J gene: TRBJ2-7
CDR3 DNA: TGTGCCAGCCAACTCATCGGGACACTTTCCTACGAGCAGTACTTC
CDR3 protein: CASQLIGTLSYEQYF

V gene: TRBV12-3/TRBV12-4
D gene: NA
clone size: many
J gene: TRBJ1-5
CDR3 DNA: TGTGCCAGCAGTCAGGGTTGGGGCCTCTTCCAGCATTTT
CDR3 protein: CASSQGWGLFQHF

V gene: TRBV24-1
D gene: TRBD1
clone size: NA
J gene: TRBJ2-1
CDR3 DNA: TGTGCCACCAGCAACAGGGGCCGCGTGGCTGAGCAGTTCTTC
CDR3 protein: CATSNRGRVAEQFF

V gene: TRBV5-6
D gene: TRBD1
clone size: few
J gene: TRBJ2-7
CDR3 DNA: TGTGCCAGCAGTTGGATAAAAGCCGGGACAGGGGACTCCTACGAGCAGTACTTC
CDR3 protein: CASSWIKAGTGDSYEQYF

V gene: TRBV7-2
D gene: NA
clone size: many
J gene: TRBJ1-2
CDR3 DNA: TGTGCCAGCAGAGAGCCGGGACATGGCTATGGCTACACCTTC
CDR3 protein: CASREPGHGYGYTF

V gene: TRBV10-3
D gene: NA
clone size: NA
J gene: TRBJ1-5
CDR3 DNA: TGTGCCATCAGTCGCCAGTTCCAGCCCCAGCATTTT
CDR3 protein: CAISRQFQPQHF

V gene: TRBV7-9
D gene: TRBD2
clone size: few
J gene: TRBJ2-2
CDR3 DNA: TGTGCCAGCAGCTTAGTTAGCGGGAGTTCCGGGGAGCTGTTTTTT
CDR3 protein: CASSLVSGSSGELFF

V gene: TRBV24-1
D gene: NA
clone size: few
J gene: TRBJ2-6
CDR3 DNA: TGTGCCACCAGTGATCCGGGACTCTCTTACGGGGCCAACGTCCTGACTTTC
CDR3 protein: CATSDPGLSYGANVLTF

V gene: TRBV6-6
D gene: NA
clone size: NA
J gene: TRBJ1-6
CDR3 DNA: TGTGCCAGCAGTTACGGTGAACAGGGTTGGTCACCCCTCCACTTT
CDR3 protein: CASSYGEQGWSPLHF

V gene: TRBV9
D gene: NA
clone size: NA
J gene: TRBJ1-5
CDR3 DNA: TGTGCCAGCAGTTACTTACAGCCCCAGCATTTT
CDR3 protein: CASSYLQPQHF

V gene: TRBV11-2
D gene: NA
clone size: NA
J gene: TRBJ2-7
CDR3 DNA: TGTGCCGGCAGCTTTGGGGGGAACTACGAGCAGTACTTC
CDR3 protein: CAGSFGGNYEQYF

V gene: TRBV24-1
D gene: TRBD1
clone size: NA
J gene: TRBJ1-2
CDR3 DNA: TGTGCCAGCAGTCGACTTGGGACAGGGGAACGAGCTAACTATGGCTACACCTTC
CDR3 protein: CASSRLGTGERANYGYTF

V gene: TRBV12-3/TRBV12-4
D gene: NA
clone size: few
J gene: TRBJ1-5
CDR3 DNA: TGTGCCAGCAGTTACCGGCATTTT
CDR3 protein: CASSYRHF

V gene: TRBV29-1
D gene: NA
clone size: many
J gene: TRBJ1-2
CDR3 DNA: TGCAGCGTTGAGTACGGGTCCTCATTAGGGCGCTATGGCTACACCTTC
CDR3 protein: CSVEYGSSLGRYGYTF

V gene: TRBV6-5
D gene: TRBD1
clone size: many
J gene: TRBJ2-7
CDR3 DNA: TGTGCCAGCAGTGACCAGGGACAGGGGACCTACGAGCAGTACTTC
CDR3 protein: CASSDQGQGTYEQYF

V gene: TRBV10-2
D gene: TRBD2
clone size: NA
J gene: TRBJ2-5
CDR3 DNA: TGCGCCATCAGTGAGCGGGGGGATCAGCCCCAGTACTTC
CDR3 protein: CAISERGDQPQYF